The 28 T cell receptor beta chains presented below share a single source sample, sequenced in a study of T cell responses to AZD1222 COVID-19 vaccine. TCRdb keeps only in-frame clones here, not all; method: immunoSEQ multiplex PCR. The sample consists of roughly 120,000 clones, roughly 88% of them appearing once. Sequencing was performed on peripheral blood, taken 28 days after the second AZD1222 dose. The receptor set was obtained from an adult who received the AZD1222 COVID-19 vaccine.

The sample holds a few counts of this clone. The V call is TRBV5-1, the J call TRBJ1-3; D remains unclear. This CDR3 region has 12 residues. The V and J ends lost 6 bases and 4 bases respectively, with 8 bases between them. CDR1 and CDR2 from the germline V gene are SGHRS and YFSETQ. The CDR3 spells CASTAGGNTIYF. Here the CDR3 DNA reads TGCGCCAGCACCGCCGGGGGAAACACCATATATTTT.

This clone came up once. V usage is TRBV5-4 and J usage is TRBJ1-1; a possible D gene is TRBD1 (5 bases). Trimming removed 2 bases from V and 2 bases from J, with 7 bases in between. The CDR3 contains 13 residues. The V gene's germline CDR1 is SGHNT and CDR2 YYREEE (reference sequence). CDR3 DNA: TGTGCCAGCAGCTTAGACAGTAACACTGAAGCTTTCTTT. This gives the protein CASSLDSNTEAFF.

The rearrangement links TRBV7-2 to TRBJ1-4, with 11 bases matching TRBD1. Trimming at V came to 5 bases and at J to 8 bases, leaving 7 bases not matched to a gene. Germline V gene data show CDR1 as SGHTA and CDR2 as FQGNSA. The CDR3 loop spans 15 amino acids. CDR3: CASSGWTGGWEKLFF. The CDR3 DNA reads TGTGCCAGCAGCGGGTGGACAGGGGGCTGGGAAAAACTGTTTTTT.

The V and J genes are TRBV7-8 and TRBJ1-5; D is undetermined. V was shortened by 4 bases and J by 2 bases, with 12 bases between the two germline ends. The CDR3 contains 15 residues. Germline CDR1 reads SGHVS; CDR2 reads FQNEAQ. The CDR3 nucleotides read TGTGCCAGCAGCTCGGTAGAGGGAGGCAATCAGCCCCAGCATTTT. It yields the protein CASSSVEGGNQPQHF.

The J gene is TRBJ2-1, the V gene TRBV18; D might be TRBD1 (7 bases). V lost 5 bases and J lost 8, with 13 bases in between. The CDR3 is made up of 13 amino acids. CDR1 is KGHSH, CDR2 LQKENI, per germline. The CDR3 coding sequence is TGTGCCAGCTCAAAGGGGGCTAGCGATGAGCAGTTCTTC. Protein sequence: CASSKGASDEQFF. Variable domain in full (rest from reference TRBV18 and TRBJ2-1): NAGVMQNPRHLVRRRGQEARLRCSPMKGHSHVYWYRQLPEEGLKFMVYLQKENIIDESGMPKERFSAEFPKEGPSILRIQQVVRGDSAAYFCASSKGASDEQFFGPGTRLTVL.

The V and J genes are TRBV29-1 and TRBJ2-3; 9 positions agree with TRBD2. Germline V gene lookup returns CDR1 SQVTM and CDR2 ANQGSEA. This CDR3 comprises 14 residues. The V gene end was trimmed by 3 bases and the J gene end by 1 base; junction bases not matched to a gene: 2. The CDR3: CSVDRGGGTDTQYF. The CDR3 DNA sequence: TGCAGCGTTGATCGCGGGGGGGGCACAGATACGCAGTATTTT.

The chain couples TRBV9 to TRBJ2-7, with D perhaps TRBD1 or TRBD2 (5 bases each). The CDR3 contains 14 residues. Germline V gives CDR1 SGDLS, CDR2 YYNGEE. V lost 1 base to trimming and J lost 3 bases, with 11 bases between them. CDR3 region: CASSVSEGNYEQYF. Here the CDR3 DNA reads TGTGCCAGCAGCGTAAGTGAGGGGAACTACGAGCAGTACTTC.

The gene calls are TRBV5-4 and TRBJ2-6, with D unresolved. In germline, CDR1 is SGHNT, CDR2 YYREEE (reference sequence). Deletions cut 0 bases from V and 0 bases from J, with 10 bases between. The CDR3 runs to 17 residues. The CDR3 coding sequence is TGTGCCAGCAGCTTGGATCCTGGTAACTCTGGGGCCAACGTCCTGACTTTC. Translated: CASSLDPGNSGANVLTF.

This rearrangement joins TRBV5-1 to TRBJ2-5, with 11 bases that match TRBD2. This CDR3 has 17 residues. Losses at the gene ends were 5 bases for V and 5 bases for J; bases not matched to a gene: 14. CDR1 is SGHRS and CDR2 is YFSETQ in the germline V gene. This CDR3 is CASSLGSLAGGLETQYF. CDR3 DNA: TGCGCCAGCAGTCTGGGGTCCCTAGCGGGGGGTTTGGAGACCCAGTACTTC.

The chain uses TRBV6-1 and TRBJ1-6, with 8 bases fitting TRBD1. The V gene end was trimmed by 1 base and the J gene end by 10 bases; junction bases not matched to a gene: 12. Germline CDR1 MNHNS, CDR2 SASEGT. CDR3 size: 17 residues. The CDR3 region has the DNA TGTGCCAGCAGTGAAGTGATGTTGAGGACAGGGTGGTCACCCCTCCACTTT. The encoded protein is CASSEVMLRTGWSPLHF.

This rearrangement joins TRBV7-8 to TRBJ1-1; D is unresolved. The CDR3 length is 14 residues. The V and J ends lost 0 bases and 5 bases respectively, with 10 bases between them. Germline lookup yields CDR1 SGHVS and CDR2 FQNEAQ. The CDR3 sequence: CASSLAAGRTEAFF. The CDR3 DNA is TGTGCCAGCAGCTTAGCGGCAGGACGGACTGAAGCTTTCTTT.

This chain joins TRBV12-3 or TRBV12-4 and TRBJ2-1; 7 nucleotides match TRBD2. This CDR3 comprises 13 residues. V was pared by 4 bases and J by 9 bases, with 6 bases of the junction left unmatched. In DNA form, the CDR3 reads TGTGCCAGCAGTTGGGACTATCGGTCTGAGCAGTTCTTC. Translation: CASSWDYRSEQFF.

The V gene is TRBV5-8, the J gene TRBJ1-3; the D is unclear. Germline V lookup: CDR1 SGHTS, CDR2 YDEGEE. Trimming pared 0 bases from V and 4 bases from J, leaving 11 bases between. The CDR3 sequence is 15 residues long. The CDR3 spells CASSLVTGFGNTIYF. The CDR3 nucleotides are TGTGCCAGCAGCTTGGTGACCGGGTTCGGAAACACCATATATTTT.

This chain joins TRBV27 and TRBJ1-2; 7 nucleotides match TRBD1. The germline gives CDR1 MNHEY, CDR2 SMNVEV (reference sequence). This CDR3 spans 17 amino acids. The V gene end was trimmed by 5 bases and the J gene end by 2 bases; junction bases not matched to a gene: 14. Here the CDR3 reads CASSHERTGGLNYGYTF. For the CDR3, the DNA is TGTGCCAGCAGTCACGAACGGACAGGAGGCTTGAACTATGGCTACACCTTC.

This chain connects TRBV7-8 to TRBJ1-2; D may be TRBD1 (6 bases). The germline gives CDR1 SGHVS, CDR2 FQNEAQ. CDR3 length: 14 residues. V was shortened by 4 bases and J by 7 bases, with 16 bases between the two germline ends. This chain's CDR3 is CASSSTQGLGGYTF. For the CDR3, the DNA is TGTGCCAGCAGCTCAACCCAGGGGTTGGGTGGCTACACCTTC.

V gene TRBV5-4 combines with J gene TRBJ2-3, with TRBD2 matching 7 bases. Germline values: CDR1 SGHNT, CDR2 YYREEE (reference sequence). This CDR3 spans 15 amino acids. Trimming cost V 4 bases and J 0 bases; bases outside gene matches: 5. The CDR3 DNA reads TGTGCCAGCAGCCCCCGGGGACTAAGCACAGATACGCAGTATTTT. Protein sequence: CASSPRGLSTDTQYF.

The chain carries TRBV5-8 and TRBJ1-1, with D possibly matching TRBD1 (5 bases). Germline V gene lookup returns CDR1 SGHTS and CDR2 YDEGEE. V dropped 4 bases and J dropped 1 base, with 11 bases sitting between them. This CDR3 has 14 residues. The CDR3 is CASSPGGPNTEAFF. The CDR3, as DNA: TGTGCCAGCAGCCCTGGGGGACCGAACACTGAAGCTTTCTTT.

V usage is TRBV7-2 and J usage is TRBJ2-1, with D hard to call. This CDR3 contains 14 residues. The germline gives CDR1 SGHTA, CDR2 FQGNSA. V was clipped by 2 bases and J by 6 bases, with 11 bases between them. Here the CDR3 DNA reads TGTGCCAGCAGCTTATGGGCGGTTGGCAATGAGCAGTTCTTC. Its translation: CASSLWAVGNEQFF.

This rearrangement joins TRBV6-1 to TRBJ1-1, with TRBD1 matching over 7 bases. V shed 2 bases, J shed 5 bases, and the junction held 8 bases outside the gene matches. The CDR3 covers 15 residues. Germline CDR1 is MNHNS and CDR2 is SASEGT. The CDR3 region has the DNA TGTGCCAGCAGTGAATCGTCGGCAGGGGGGACTGAAGCTTTCTTT. This sequence encodes CASSESSAGGTEAFF.

The chain joins TRBV5-1 to TRBJ2-2; either TRBD1 or TRBD2 may supply D (5 bases each). The CDR3 extends over 16 amino acids. Per the germline V gene, CDR1 is SGHRS and CDR2 is YFSETQ. The V gene lost 0 bases and the J gene lost 5 bases, with 14 bases spanning the gap. The CDR3 DNA follows: TGCGCCAGCAGCTTGGAGACGAGGGGTGGAACCGGGGAGCTGTTTTTT. It yields the protein CASSLETRGGTGELFF.

This chain joins TRBV6-4 and TRBJ2-2, with 11 bases identical to TRBD1. CDR3 length equals 14 residues. Germline loops: CDR1 MRHNA, CDR2 SNTAGT. The V gene end was trimmed by 6 bases and the J gene end by 6 bases; junction bases not matched to a gene: 3. This CDR3 is CASRSGQGAGELFF. The CDR3 DNA is TGTGCCAGCAGATCGGGACAGGGGGCCGGGGAGCTGTTTTTT.

In the case of this clone: Other DNA sequences from this sample encode an identical CDR3 as well. This rearrangement joins TRBV28 to TRBJ2-2; no clear D gene. The CDR3 spans 12 residues. Looked up from germline, CDR1 is MDHEN and CDR2 is SYDVKM. V was trimmed by 3 bases and J by 5 bases, leaving 4 bases between them. The CDR3 is CASSLTTGELFF. CDR3 nucleotides: TGTGCCAGCAGTTTGACAACCGGGGAGCTGTTTTTT.

The chain joins TRBV5-8 to TRBJ2-3; 12 bases agree with TRBD2. Germline V gene sequence: CDR1 SGHTS, CDR2 YDEGEE. The V segment lost 0 bases and the J segment 7 bases; nucleotides outside the gene matches: 6. The CDR3 is 16 amino acids. The DNA of the CDR3 is TGTGCCAGCAGCTTGGTGCTAGCGGGGGGGCCCTATACGCAGTATTTT. Residues: CASSLVLAGGPYTQYF.

The V gene is TRBV7-6, the J gene TRBJ2-1; TRBD1 aligns across 11 bases. The J segment lost 10 bases and the V segment lost 5 bases, leaving 7 bases of the junction unmatched. The CDR3 is made up of 14 amino acids. Germline V gives CDR1 SGHVS, CDR2 FNYEAQ. The CDR3 region has the DNA TGTGCCAGCAGCCCCCGGACAGGGGGCGTCGAGCAGTTCTTC. As protein: CASSPRTGGVEQFF.

This clone came up once. The V and J genes are TRBV18 and TRBJ1-2; D is ambiguous. V shed 3 bases and J shed 5 bases, with 10 bases lying between them. Germline V gene sequence: CDR1 KGHSH, CDR2 LQKENI. The CDR3 runs to 13 residues. The DNA for the CDR3 is TGTGCCAGCTCACCCTTTACAGAGTATGGCTACACCTTC. It specifies CASSPFTEYGYTF.

V gene TRBV7-2 combines with J gene TRBJ2-5, with D unclear. Germline values: CDR1 SGHTA, CDR2 FQGNSA. The CDR3 consists of 14 residues. Trimming cost V 8 bases and J 1 base, with 14 bases left between them. This chain's CDR3 is CASGRHSGQETQYF. The CDR3, as DNA: TGTGCCAGCGGACGACACAGTGGCCAAGAGACCCAGTACTTC.

This clone was detected only once. This chain links TRBV5-6 with TRBJ2-1; 7 bases fit TRBD2. The CDR3 extends over 17 amino acids. CDR1 is SGHDT, CDR2 YYEEEE, per germline. J was trimmed by 0 bases and V by 4 bases; bases with no gene match: 10. In DNA form, the CDR3 reads TGTGCCAGCAGCAGAAGAGCGGGGCTTAGCTCCTACAATGAGCAGTTCTTC. Residues: CASSRRAGLSSYNEQFF.

This chain connects TRBV3-1 (or the pseudogene TRBV3-2) to TRBJ2-2; 10 nucleotides match TRBD1. The ends lost 4 bases at V and 6 bases at J; junction bases unmatched: 8. The CDR3 is made up of 16 amino acids. Germline loops: CDR1 LGHDT, CDR2 YNNKEL (reference sequence). The CDR3 reads CASSPPGQGSSGELFF. DNA of the CDR3: TGTGCCAGCAGCCCTCCGGGACAGGGGTCGTCCGGGGAGCTGTTTTTT.